The 8 T cell receptor beta chains presented below share a single source sample, sequenced in a study of spatial heterogeneity in lung cancer (dated by TCRdb to between 2019 and 2020). In the paper's terms, the time point label means: blood at routine non-recurrence follow-up after resection. The library was prepared using 5' RACE. The instrument given in TCRdb is NextSeq 500. TCRdb reprocessed the public reads (quality trimming at Q25 with fastp, clone calling with MiXCR) and kept in-frame beta chains. Duplicate CDR3 protein sequences are folded into a single record with the most common DNA and genes. The sample profile shows 30,000 to 35,000 distinct CDR3 sequences; around 9.3% of them were found once. Clones ranked in the top ten supply around 27% of the sample. The starting material was PBMCs, obtained at follow-up. The receptors were gathered from a female donor with early-stage non-small cell lung cancer.

This clonotype was detected only a few times. The V and J genes are TRBV7-2 and TRBJ1-6; D may be TRBD1 (6 bases). The CDR3 has 17 amino acids. The germline V gene has CDR1 SGHTA and CDR2 FQGNSA. Trimming took 5 bases from V and 7 from J, leaving 21 bases between them. The CDR3 nucleotides read TGTGCCAGCAGCCAACGCTTCACCGGGACAAAGAATTCACCCCTCCACTTT. It specifies CASSQRFTGTKNSPLHF.

The CDR3 DNA reads as TGTGCCAGCTCATTGGACATTCAAGAGACCCAGTACTTC. Translation: CASSLDIQETQYF. The chain carries TRBV18 and TRBJ2-5; D possibly corresponds to TRBD1 (5 bases). Trimming removed 5 bases at V and 2 bases at J, with 9 bases between. Germline CDR1 and CDR2: KGHSH and LQKENI. This CDR3 region has 13 residues.

This clonotype was recorded many times. The chain recombines TRBV28 with TRBJ2-4, with D uncertain. Trimming removed 5 bases at V and 1 base at J, with 21 bases between. Germline V CDR1 and CDR2: MDHEN, SYDVKM. The CDR3 is 18 residues long. CDR3 nucleotide sequence: TGTGCCAGCAGTCCTAGGGCCCCCTCTAGGTCTGCCAAAAACATTCAGTACTTC. Protein sequence: CASSPRAPSRSAKNIQYF. The complete variable domain, with remaining parts taken from reference TRBV28 and TRBJ2-4, reads DVKVTQSSRYLVKRTGEKVFLECVQDMDHENMFWYRQDPGLGLRLIYFSYDVKMKEKGDIPEGYSVSREKKERFSLILESASTNQTSMYLCASSPRAPSRSAKNIQYFGAGTRLSVL.

This clonotype was found many times. The chain employs TRBV7-6 and TRBJ2-1; unclear D gene. In germline, CDR1 is SGHVS, CDR2 FNYEAQ. Trimming removed 7 bases from V and 0 bases from J, with 7 bases in between. This CDR3 region has 13 residues. The CDR3 bases are TGTGCCAGCACCAATCCCTCCTACAATGAGCAGTTCTTC. Protein: CASTNPSYNEQFF.

This clonotype was seen repeatedly, ten times or more. J is TRBJ2-2 and V is TRBV9; tentatively, D is TRBD1 (5 bases). The length of the CDR3 is 16 residues. Deletions cut 3 bases from V and 4 bases from J, with 16 bases between. Germline V gene data show CDR1 as SGDLS and CDR2 as YYNGEE. CDR3 sequence reads: CASSAVDSSLTGELFF. CDR3 in DNA: TGTGCCAGCAGCGCAGTTGACAGCTCCCTCACCGGGGAGCTGTTTTTT.

This clonotype was seen a handful of times. The CDR3 DNA is TGTGCCTGGAGTTACGGGCAGAACACTGAAGCTTTCTTT. Translating gives CAWSYGQNTEAFF. J is TRBJ1-1 and V is TRBV30; D is undetermined. Trimming removed 2 bases from V and 1 base from J, with 8 bases in between. This CDR3 spans 13 amino acids. Per germline, CDR1 GTSNPN and CDR2 SVGIG (reference sequence).

This clonotype came up many times. In DNA form, the CDR3 reads TGTGCCAGCAGCGTCCTACAAGAGACCCAGTACTTC. Residues: CASSVLQETQYF. The rearrangement joins TRBV7-9 to TRBJ2-5; D unclear. V gave up 5 bases and J gave up 2 bases, with 6 bases separating them. The CDR3 contains 12 residues. The germline CDR1 and CDR2 sequences are SEHNR and FQNEAQ (reference sequence).

In its sample, this clonotype was seen many times. The gene calls are TRBV20-1 and TRBJ1-2, with D unclear. This CDR3 spans 15 amino acids. Between the trimmed V and J ends, which lost 2 bases and 8 bases, there was a span of 21 bases. Germline V gives CDR1 DFQATT, CDR2 SNEGSKA (reference sequence). The CDR3 reads CSARLLIPSTMGYTF. The CDR3 bases are TGCAGTGCTAGACTCTTAATCCCCTCTACTATGGGCTACACCTTC.